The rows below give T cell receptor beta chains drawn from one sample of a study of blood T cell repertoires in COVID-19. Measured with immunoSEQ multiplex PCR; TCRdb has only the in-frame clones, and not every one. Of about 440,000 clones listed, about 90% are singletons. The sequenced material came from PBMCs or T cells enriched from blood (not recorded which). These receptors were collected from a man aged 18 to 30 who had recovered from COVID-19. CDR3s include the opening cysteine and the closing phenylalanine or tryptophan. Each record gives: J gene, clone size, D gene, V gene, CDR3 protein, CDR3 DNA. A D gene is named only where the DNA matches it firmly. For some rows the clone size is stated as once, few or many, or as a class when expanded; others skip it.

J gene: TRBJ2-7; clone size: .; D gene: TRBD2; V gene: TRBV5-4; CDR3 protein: CASSLGRTSGAAYEQYF; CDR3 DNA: TGTGCCAGCAGCTTGGGTCGGACTAGCGGAGCCGCCTACGAGCAGTACTTC
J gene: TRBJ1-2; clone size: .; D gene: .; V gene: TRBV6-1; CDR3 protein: CASSEVLPPRQADYGYTF; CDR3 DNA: TGTGCCAGCAGTGAAGTCCTTCCCCCGCGACAGGCCGACTATGGCTACACCTTC
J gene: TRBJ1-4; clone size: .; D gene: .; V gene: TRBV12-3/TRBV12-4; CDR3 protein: CASSSPLSVRLFF; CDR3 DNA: TGTGCCAGCAGCTCACCCCTGAGCGTTAGACTGTTTTTT
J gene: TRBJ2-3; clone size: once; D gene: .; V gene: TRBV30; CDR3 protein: CAWSVRRGTDTQYF; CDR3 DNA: TGTGCCTGGAGTGTACGTAGGGGGACAGATACGCAGTATTTT
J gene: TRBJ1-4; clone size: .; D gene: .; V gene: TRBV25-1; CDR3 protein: CASSVPGGNEKLFF; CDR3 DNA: TGTGCCAGCAGTGTCCCCGGAGGTAATGAAAAACTGTTTTTT
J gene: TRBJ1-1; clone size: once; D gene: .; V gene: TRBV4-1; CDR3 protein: CASSQSQPMGEAFF; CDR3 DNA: TGCGCCAGCAGCCAATCCCAACCAATGGGCGAAGCTTTCTTT
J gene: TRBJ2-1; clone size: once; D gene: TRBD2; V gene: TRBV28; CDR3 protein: CASSFRREDNEQFF; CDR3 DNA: TGTGCCAGCAGTTTCAGGCGGGAGGACAATGAGCAGTTCTTC
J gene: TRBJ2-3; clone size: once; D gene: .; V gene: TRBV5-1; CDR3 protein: CASCGAGRTDTQYF; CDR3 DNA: TGCGCCAGCTGTGGGGCGGGGCGCACAGATACGCAGTATTTT
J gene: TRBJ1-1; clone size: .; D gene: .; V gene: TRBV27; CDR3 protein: CASSLRIGQKTFEAFF; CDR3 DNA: TGTGCCAGCAGTTTACGAATCGGACAGAAAACGTTCGAAGCTTTCTTT
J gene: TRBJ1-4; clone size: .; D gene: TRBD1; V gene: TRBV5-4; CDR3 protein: CASSRDSNEKLFF; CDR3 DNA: TGTGCCAGCAGCCGGGACAGTAATGAAAAACTGTTTTTT
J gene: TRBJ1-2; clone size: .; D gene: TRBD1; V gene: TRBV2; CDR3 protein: CASSETIGGQRTF; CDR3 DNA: TGTGCCAGCAGTGAGACTATAGGGGGACAGAGGACCTTC
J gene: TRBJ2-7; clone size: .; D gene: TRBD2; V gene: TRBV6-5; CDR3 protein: CASSYSGGNYEQYF; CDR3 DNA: TGTGCCAGCAGTTACTCCGGGGGGAACTACGAGCAGTACTTC
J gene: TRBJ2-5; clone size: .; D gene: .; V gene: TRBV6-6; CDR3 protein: CASSGQSETQYF; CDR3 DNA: TGTGCCAGCAGTGGACAGTCGGAGACCCAGTACTTC
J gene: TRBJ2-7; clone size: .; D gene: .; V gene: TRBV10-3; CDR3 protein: CAISPDSIRSYEQYF; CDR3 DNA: TGTGCCATCAGCCCGGACAGCATAAGGTCCTACGAGCAGTACTTC
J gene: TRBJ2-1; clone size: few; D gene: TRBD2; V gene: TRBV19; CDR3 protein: CASSIDQAGAYNEQFF; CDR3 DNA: TGTGCCAGTAGTATAGATCAAGCGGGAGCTTACAATGAGCAGTTCTTC
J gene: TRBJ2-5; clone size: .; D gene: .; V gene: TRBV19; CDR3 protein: CASTPSAGGAETQYF; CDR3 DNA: TGTGCCAGTACGCCGTCGGCAGGTGGGGCAGAGACCCAGTACTTC
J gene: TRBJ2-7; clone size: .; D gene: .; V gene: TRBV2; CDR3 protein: CASSELPLHGGRYEQYF; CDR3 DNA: TGTGCCAGCAGTGAGCTGCCCCTGCACGGCGGCCGCTACGAGCAGTACTTC
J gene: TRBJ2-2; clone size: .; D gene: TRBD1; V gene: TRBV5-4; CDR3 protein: CASSREGANTGELFF; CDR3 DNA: TGTGCCAGCTCCCGAGAGGGGGCAAACACCGGGGAGCTGTTTTTT
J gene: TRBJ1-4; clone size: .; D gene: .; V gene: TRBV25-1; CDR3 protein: CASRARTGGEKLFF; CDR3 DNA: TGTGCCAGCAGGGCCAGGACGGGAGGTGAAAAACTGTTTTTT
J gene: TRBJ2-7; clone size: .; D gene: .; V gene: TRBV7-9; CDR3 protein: CASRNPGRGYEQYF; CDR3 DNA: TGTGCCAGCAGAAACCCCGGCAGGGGCTACGAGCAGTACTTC
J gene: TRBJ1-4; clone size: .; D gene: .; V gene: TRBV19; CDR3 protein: CASSTKTGGEKLFF; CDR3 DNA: TGTGCCAGTAGTACTAAGACAGGCGGAGAAAAACTGTTTTTT
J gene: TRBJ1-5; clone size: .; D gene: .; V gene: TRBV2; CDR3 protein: CASSEIPGGRSDQPQHF; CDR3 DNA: TGTGCCAGCAGTGAAATCCCGGGGGGCAGGAGCGATCAGCCCCAGCATTTT
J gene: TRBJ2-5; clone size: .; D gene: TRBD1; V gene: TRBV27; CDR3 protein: CASSQGAGETQYF; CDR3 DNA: TGTGCCAGCAGTCAGGGGGCGGGGGAGACCCAGTACTTC
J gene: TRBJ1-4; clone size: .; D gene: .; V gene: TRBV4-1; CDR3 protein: CASSQDTGKLFF; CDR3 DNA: TGCGCCAGCAGCCAAGATACAGGAAAACTGTTTTTT
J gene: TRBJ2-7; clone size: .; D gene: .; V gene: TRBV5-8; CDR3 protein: CASSPGLDYEQYF; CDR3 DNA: TGTGCCAGCAGCCCGGGTCTAGACTACGAGCAGTACTTC
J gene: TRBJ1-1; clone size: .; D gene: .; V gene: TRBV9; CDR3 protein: CASSPSGGDTEAFF; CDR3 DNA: TGTGCCAGCAGCCCCTCGGGAGGAGACACTGAAGCTTTCTTT
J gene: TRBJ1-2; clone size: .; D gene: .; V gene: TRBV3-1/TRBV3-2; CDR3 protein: CASSQDQRVYGYTF; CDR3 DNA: TGTGCCAGCAGCCAAGATCAGAGGGTTTATGGCTACACCTTC
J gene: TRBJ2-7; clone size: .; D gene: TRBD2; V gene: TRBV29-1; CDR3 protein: CSARENSYEQYF; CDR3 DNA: TGCAGTGCGCGGGAGAATTCATACGAGCAGTACTTC
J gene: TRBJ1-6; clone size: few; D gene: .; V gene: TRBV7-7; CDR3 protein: CASSVRTALNSYNSPLHF; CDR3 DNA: TGTGCCAGCAGCGTTAGGACAGCACTTAACTCCTATAATTCACCCCTCCACTTT
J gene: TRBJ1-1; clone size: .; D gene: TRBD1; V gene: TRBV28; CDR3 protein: CASRVDRGNTEAFF; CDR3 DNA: TGTGCCAGCAGAGTTGACAGGGGAAACACTGAAGCTTTCTTT
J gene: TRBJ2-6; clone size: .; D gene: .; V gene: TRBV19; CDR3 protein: CASSIDLGPGANVLTF; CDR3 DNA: TGTGCCAGTAGTATAGATCTGGGGCCTGGGGCCAACGTCCTGACTTTC
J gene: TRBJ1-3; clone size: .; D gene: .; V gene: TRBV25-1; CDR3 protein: CASSEVGRGKRRNTIYF; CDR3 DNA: TGTGCCAGCAGTGAAGTTGGGCGGGGAAAGAGGAGAAACACCATATATTTT
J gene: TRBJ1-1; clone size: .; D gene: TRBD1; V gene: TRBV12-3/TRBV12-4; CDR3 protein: CASSHYPGQGQF; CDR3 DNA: TGTGCCAGCAGTCATTATCCGGGACAGGGACAGTTT
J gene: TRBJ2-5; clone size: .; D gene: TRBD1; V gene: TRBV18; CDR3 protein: CASSPRATGEETQYF; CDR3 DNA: TGTGCCAGCTCACCTCGGGCCACAGGGGAAGAGACCCAGTACTTC
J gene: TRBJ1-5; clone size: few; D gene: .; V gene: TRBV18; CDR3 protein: CASSLEAYQPQHF; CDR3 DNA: TGTGCCAGCTCACTTGAGGCGTATCAGCCCCAGCATTTT
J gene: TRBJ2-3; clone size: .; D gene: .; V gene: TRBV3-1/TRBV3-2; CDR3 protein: CASSYGGPDTQYF; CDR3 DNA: TGTGCCAGCAGCTACGGGGGGCCAGATACGCAGTATTTT
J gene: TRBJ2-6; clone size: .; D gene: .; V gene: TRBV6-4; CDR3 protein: CASSDYGDSGANVLTF; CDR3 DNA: TGTGCCAGCAGTGATTACGGTGACTCTGGGGCCAACGTCCTGACTTTC
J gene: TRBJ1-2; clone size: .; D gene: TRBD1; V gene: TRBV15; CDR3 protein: CATSRFPGQGIYGYTF; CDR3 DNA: TGTGCCACCAGCAGGTTTCCGGGACAGGGCATCTATGGCTACACCTTC
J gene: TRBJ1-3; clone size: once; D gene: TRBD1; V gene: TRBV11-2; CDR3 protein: CASSQGVKGNTIYF; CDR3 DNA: TGTGCCAGCAGCCAGGGGGTAAAAGGAAACACCATATATTTT
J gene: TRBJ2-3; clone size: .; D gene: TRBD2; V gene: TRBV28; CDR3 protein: CAASPAGVTDTQYF; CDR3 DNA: TGTGCCGCCAGTCCGGCGGGGGTCACAGATACGCAGTATTTT
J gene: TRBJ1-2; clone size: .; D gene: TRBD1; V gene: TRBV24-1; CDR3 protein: CATSDSRTGGAYGYTF; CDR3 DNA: TGTGCCACCAGTGATTCGAGGACAGGGGGCGCGTATGGCTACACCTTC
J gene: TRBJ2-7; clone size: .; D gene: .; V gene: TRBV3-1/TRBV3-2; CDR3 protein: CASSHRGRYEQYF; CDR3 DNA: TGTGCCAGCAGCCACAGGGGTAGATACGAGCAGTACTTC
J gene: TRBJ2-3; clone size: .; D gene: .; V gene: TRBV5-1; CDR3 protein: CASSLAGTEDTQYF; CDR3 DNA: TGCGCCAGCAGCTTGGCCGGGACTGAAGATACGCAGTATTTT
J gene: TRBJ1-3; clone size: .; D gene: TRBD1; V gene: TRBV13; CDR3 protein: CASSRDRGLSGNTIYF; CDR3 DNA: TGTGCCAGCAGCCGGGACAGGGGCTTGTCTGGAAACACCATATATTTT
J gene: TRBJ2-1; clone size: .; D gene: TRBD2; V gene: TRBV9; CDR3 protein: CASSVAGLAGTSYNEQFF; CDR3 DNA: TGTGCCAGCAGCGTGGCGGGACTAGCGGGAACCTCCTACAATGAGCAGTTCTTC
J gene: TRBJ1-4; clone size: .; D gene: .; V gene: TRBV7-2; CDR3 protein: CASSPSGAASSEKLFF; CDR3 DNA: TGTGCCAGCAGCCCCTCCGGAGCAGCCTCAAGTGAAAAACTGTTTTTT
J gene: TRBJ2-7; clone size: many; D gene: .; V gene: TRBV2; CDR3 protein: CASTREASEQYF; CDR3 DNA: TGTGCCAGCACGCGGGAAGCTAGCGAGCAGTACTTC
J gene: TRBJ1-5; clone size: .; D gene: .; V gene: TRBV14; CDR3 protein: CASSQGPNQPQHF; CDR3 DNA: TGTGCCAGCAGCCAAGGGCCTAATCAGCCCCAGCATTTT
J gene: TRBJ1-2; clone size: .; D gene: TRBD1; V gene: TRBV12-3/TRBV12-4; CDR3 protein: CASAGGPGYTF; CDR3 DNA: TGTGCCAGCGCAGGGGGCCCTGGCTACACCTTC
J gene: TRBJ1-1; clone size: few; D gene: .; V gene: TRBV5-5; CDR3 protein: CASSFVVNTEAFF; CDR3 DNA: TGTGCCAGCAGCTTTGTCGTGAACACTGAAGCTTTCTTT
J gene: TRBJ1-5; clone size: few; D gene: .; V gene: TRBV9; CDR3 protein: CASSVGQNNQPQHF; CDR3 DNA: TGTGCCAGCAGCGTAGGGCAGAACAATCAGCCCCAGCATTTT
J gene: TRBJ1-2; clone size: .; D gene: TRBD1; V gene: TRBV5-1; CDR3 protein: CASSSPRLGQGVDYGYTF; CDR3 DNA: TGCGCCAGCAGCTCGCCTCGACTTGGACAGGGGGTCGACTATGGCTACACCTTC
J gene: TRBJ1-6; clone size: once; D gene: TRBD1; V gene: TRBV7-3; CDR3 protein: CASSPGQINSPLHF; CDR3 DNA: TGTGCCAGCAGCCCGGGACAGATAAATTCACCCCTCCACTTT
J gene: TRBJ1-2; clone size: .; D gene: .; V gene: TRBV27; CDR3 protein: CASSPPTGLGYTF; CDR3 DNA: TGTGCCAGCAGTCCCCCGACGGGACTTGGCTACACCTTC